This T cell receptor beta chain is drawn from a study of T cells in Graves' hyperthyroidism and ophthalmopathy. Whole-study findings and limits: Blood also contained most expanded thyroid clonotypes above 0.001.

RNA transcripts were the template for amplifying TCR beta CDR3 regions. HTBI primers were the set used in a first-round RT-PCR of the TCR CDR3. TCRdb reanalysed the multiplex PCR reads using MiXCR and keeps one entry per CDR3 protein. The top ten clones hold 3.7% of a sample with a few hundred thousand distinct CDR3 sequences, approximately 19% of them seen once. Germline V gives CDR1 SNHLY, CDR2 FYNNEI. Trimming left V 8 bases short and J 4 bases short, with 8 bases between. The CDR3 spans 12 residues. This clonotype came up many times. Its antigen is unidentified. This receptor was identified in a woman aged 18-29 years with Graves' hyperthyroidism. The chain joins TRBV2 to TRBJ2-2, with D maybe TRBD2 (6 bases). The specimen was blood. CDR3 sequence: CASRGITGELFF. CDR3 DNA: TGTGCCAGCCGCGGGATCACCGGGGAGCTGTTTTTT.